The 23 T cell receptor beta chains reported below all come from one sample, sequenced in a study of Graves' ophthalmopathy and Graves' hyperthyroidism. Amplification of TCR beta CDR3 regions used RNA transcripts. First-round RT-PCR with HTBI primers preceded a second-round multiplex PCR. Each CDR3 protein is one row after TCRdb ran MiXCR on the multiplex PCR reads. The sample lists fewer than 600,000 distinct CDR3 sequences, around an eighth occurring once. The sequenced sample was blood. The receptors originated from a woman under 40 with Graves' ophthalmopathy.

The chain uses TRBV15 and TRBJ2-5; possibly TRBD2 for D (5 bases). The CDR3 sequence is 16 residues long. Germline lookup yields CDR1 LNHNV and CDR2 YYDKDF (reference sequence). V was shortened by 3 bases and J by 1 base, with 15 bases between the two germline ends. CDR3 region: CATSSNTERVQETQYF. CDR3 sequence (DNA): TGTGCCACCAGCAGTAACACAGAGAGGGTCCAAGAGACCCAGTACTTC.

This clonotype was observed many times. V usage is TRBV19 and J usage is TRBJ2-5, with D possibly TRBD1 on 7 matching bases. This CDR3 spans 16 amino acids. Between the trimmed V and J ends, which lost 3 bases and 1 base, there was a span of 15 bases. Germline CDR1 and CDR2: LNHDA and SQIVND (reference sequence). The CDR3 reads CASSIRGTASQETQYF. The CDR3 DNA is TGTGCCAGTAGTATCCGGGGGACAGCATCCCAAGAGACCCAGTACTTC.

This clonotype has ten or more counts. The gene calls are TRBV29-1 and TRBJ1-1, with D perhaps matching TRBD1 (5 bases). The CDR3 runs to 14 residues. The germline V gene has CDR1 SQVTM and CDR2 ANQGSEA. Between the trimmed V and J ends, which lost 6 bases and 2 bases, there was a span of 16 bases. The CDR3 sequence is CSVLYRGGNTEAFF. In nucleotides, the CDR3 is TGCAGCGTGTTATATAGGGGTGGAAACACTGAAGCTTTCTTT.

This clonotype was detected many times. The chain links TRBV28 to TRBJ1-1; TRBD1 matches at 12 bases. With 9 bases clipped from V and 0 bases from J, the junction kept 5 bases outside the gene matches. Germline loops: CDR1 MDHEN, CDR2 SYDVKM. The CDR3 loop spans 15 amino acids. The CDR3 reads CASPGTGGLNTEAFF. The CDR3 region has the DNA TGTGCCAGTCCCGGGACAGGGGGCCTGAACACTGAAGCTTTCTTT.

This clonotype was detected only a few times. This sequence joins TRBV20-1 and TRBJ2-5, with 11 bases identical to TRBD2. This CDR3 is 15 amino acids long. Germline-derived CDR1 and CDR2 are DFQATT and SNEGSKA (reference sequence). V gave up 4 bases and J gave up 3 bases; unmatched junction bases: 7. Written as DNA, the CDR3 is TGCAGTGCTACCGAGGGACTAGCGGTCGAAGAGACCCAGTACTTC. Translated: CSATEGLAVEETQYF.

This clonotype was counted many times. This rearrangement joins TRBV24-1 to TRBJ2-2, with 8 bases identical to TRBD1. The CDR3 extends over 16 amino acids. The ends lost 2 bases at V and 1 base at J; junction bases unmatched: 2. Looked up from germline, CDR1 is KGHDR and CDR2 is SFDVKD. The CDR3 reads CATSDSGTGNTGELFF. CDR3 nucleotide sequence: TGTGCCACCAGTGATTCCGGGACAGGGAACACCGGGGAGCTGTTTTTT.

About this clonotype itself: This could be a read error, since a much larger clone is one nucleotide away. V usage is TRBV29-1 and J usage is TRBJ2-5, with 7 nucleotides matching TRBD2. CDR3 size: 14 residues. CDR1 and CDR2 from the germline V gene are SQVTM and ANQGSEA. Trimming cost V 5 bases and J 4 bases; bases outside gene matches: 10. Written as DNA, the CDR3 is TGCAGCGTTCAATTGGTGGGAGGGCGAGAGACCCAGTACTTC. Its translation: CSVQLVGGRETQYF.

Ten or more counts support this clonotype. The chain carries TRBV4-1 and TRBJ1-2; D not resolved. V was shortened by 2 bases and J by 4 bases, with 14 bases between the two germline ends. Germline CDR1 MGHRA, CDR2 YSYEKL. This CDR3 comprises 15 residues. The CDR3 sequence: CASSQSSAAAYGYTF. The CDR3 DNA reads as TGCGCCAGCAGCCAATCCTCGGCCGCCGCCTATGGCTACACCTTC.

This clonotype was counted at least ten times. V is TRBV27 and J is TRBJ1-1; TRBD1 matches 10 bases. Germline V gene data show CDR1 as MNHEY and CDR2 as SMNVEV (reference sequence). The V and J ends lost 4 bases and 3 bases, in that order; junction bases with no gene match: 5. The CDR3 totals 15 residues. This CDR3 is CASSSGTGADTEAFF. In DNA form, the CDR3 reads TGTGCCAGCAGTTCCGGGACAGGGGCTGACACTGAAGCTTTCTTT.

The sample holds many counts of this clonotype. The chain links TRBV30 to TRBJ1-5; D remains ambiguous. Per the germline V gene, CDR1 is GTSNPN and CDR2 is SVGIG (reference sequence). The V and J ends lost 4 bases and 2 bases respectively, with 15 bases between them. This CDR3 spans 15 amino acids. The CDR3 nucleotides are TGTGCCTGGAAGGTGGGAGGAACTGGCAATCAGCCCCAGCATTTT. Translated: CAWKVGGTGNQPQHF.

In this sample, this clonotype turned up a few times. J is TRBJ1-1 and V is TRBV6-5, with D perhaps matching TRBD1 (6 bases). Per germline, CDR1 MNHEY and CDR2 SVGAGI. Trimming removed 2 bases at V and 6 bases at J, with 19 bases between. The CDR3 loop spans 16 amino acids. The CDR3 nucleotides read TGTGCCAGCAGTTACCGCTTGGGGGGGCGCACCGCTGAAGCTTTCTTT. Its protein product is CASSYRLGGRTAEAFF.

In DNA form, the CDR3 reads TGCGCCAGCAGCCTACAGGGGGCGGAAGATCAGCCCCAGCATTTT. This codes for CASSLQGAEDQPQHF. This chain links TRBV5-1 with TRBJ1-5; TRBD1 aligns across 9 bases. The CDR3 contains 15 residues. The V and J ends lost 4 bases and 5 bases, in that order; junction bases with no gene match: 7. Germline assignment: CDR1 SGHRS and CDR2 YFSETQ.

This clonotype appeared a few times. This clone may be a read error of a much larger clone one base away. Since no conserved phenylalanine or tryptophan closes the CDR3, a read error is the likely cause. The gene calls are TRBV6-2 or TRBV6-3 and TRBJ1-1; no firm D call. CDR3 size: 12 residues. The germline V gene encodes CDR1 MNHEY and CDR2 SVGEGT. Trimming took 3 bases from V and 10 from J, leaving 12 bases between them. The CDR3 spells CASSYQAVGAFL. In DNA, the CDR3 is TGTGCCAGCAGTTATCAGGCGGTCGGAGCTTTCCTT.

This clonotype has only a few counts. The V and J genes are TRBV5-1 and TRBJ2-2; D remains unclear. The CDR3 contains 13 residues. Trimming shortened V by 4 bases and J by 7 bases, and 11 bases separated the two germline ends. Germline V gene sequence: CDR1 SGHRS, CDR2 YFSETQ. CDR3 loop: CASSLLTDGELFF. In nucleotides, the CDR3 is TGCGCCAGCAGCCTATTGACGGACGGGGAGCTGTTTTTT.

The chain carries TRBV3-1 and TRBJ1-3; no reliable D call. V dropped 1 base and J dropped 3 bases, with 13 bases sitting between them. Germline CDR1 LGHDT, CDR2 YNNKEL (reference sequence). The CDR3 runs to 16 residues. The CDR3 sequence is CASSQAPQEIGNTIYF. The CDR3 DNA is TGTGCCAGCAGCCAAGCCCCCCAAGAAATTGGAAACACCATATATTTT.

This clonotype appeared many times. The chain uses TRBV29-1 and TRBJ1-1; D is unresolved. Germline loops: CDR1 SQVTM, CDR2 ANQGSEA. The CDR3 spans 12 residues. V lost 3 bases, J lost 4 bases, and 9 bases lay in between. The CDR3 region has the DNA TGCAGCGTTGACGGGCAGATCACTGAAGCTTTCTTT. It encodes CSVDGQITEAFF. The variable domain in full, with the rest retrieved from reference TRBV29-1 and TRBJ1-1, is SAVISQKPSRDICQRGTSLTIQCQVDSQVTMMFWYRQQPGQSLTLIATANQGSEATYESGFVIDKFPISRPNLTFSTLTVSNMSPEDSSIYLCSVDGQITEAFFGQGTRLTVV.

This clonotype has a count of ten or more. This chain uses TRBV6-1 with TRBJ1-5, with a possible D match to TRBD1 (5 bases). V was shortened by 6 bases and J by 5 bases, with 14 bases between the two germline ends. The germline gives CDR1 MNHNS, CDR2 SASEGT. The CDR3 loop spans 14 amino acids. In nucleotides, the CDR3 is TGTGCCAGCAGGGCTTGGACAACCGATCAGCCCCAGCATTTT. This codes for CASRAWTTDQPQHF.

This clonotype was seen ten or more times. This rearrangement joins TRBV20-1 to TRBJ1-5; 8 positions match TRBD1. Germline CDR1 is DFQATT and CDR2 is SNEGSKA (reference sequence). The CDR3 extends over 12 amino acids. V shed 6 bases and J 5 bases; nucleotides not matched to a gene: 3. The CDR3 DNA is TGCAGTGCGTTACAGGGGGATCAGCCCCAGCATTTT. Amino acid sequence: CSALQGDQPQHF.

A few counts support this clonotype. The V call is TRBV6-4, the J call TRBJ2-5; 8 bases fit TRBD1. This CDR3 comprises 15 residues. Germline loops: CDR1 MRHNA, CDR2 SNTAGT. The V and J ends lost 8 bases and 0 bases, in that order; junction bases with no gene match: 8. Here the CDR3 DNA reads TGTGCCAGCCACGGACCGACAGGGGACCAAGAGACCCAGTACTTC. It encodes CASHGPTGDQETQYF.

This clonotype was observed at least ten times. V gene TRBV3-1 combines with J gene TRBJ1-6; D uncertain. Deletions cut 4 bases from V and 5 bases from J, with 9 bases between. The germline CDR1 and CDR2 sequences are LGHDT and YNNKEL (reference sequence). The CDR3 sequence is 14 residues long. CDR3 sequence: CASSRGADNSPLHF. The CDR3 DNA is TGTGCCAGCAGCCGGGGAGCTGATAATTCACCCCTCCACTTT.

This chain joins TRBV18 and TRBJ1-1; the D gene is possibly TRBD1 (5 bases). CDR1 is KGHSH, CDR2 LQKENI, per germline. The CDR3 is made up of 14 amino acids. Trimming cost V 2 bases and J 3 bases, with 10 bases left between them. This chain's CDR3 is CASSPSAGDTEAFF. CDR3 nucleotides: TGTGCCAGCTCACCATCGGCGGGGGACACTGAAGCTTTCTTT. The whole variable domain, filled in from reference TRBV18 and TRBJ1-1, reads NAGVMQNPRHLVRRRGQEARLRCSPMKGHSHVYWYRQLPEEGLKFMVYLQKENIIDESGMPKERFSAEFPKEGPSILRIQQVVRGDSAAYFCASSPSAGDTEAFFGQGTRLTVV.

This clonotype appeared a few times. CDR3 protein: CASSPGASGYEQYF. In DNA form, the CDR3 reads TGTGCCAGCAGCCCGGGGGCTAGCGGCTACGAGCAGTACTTC. This chain uses TRBV9 with TRBJ2-7; tentatively, D is TRBD2 (7 bases). Germline CDR1 is SGDLS and CDR2 is YYNGEE. The germline V and J ends were trimmed by 4 bases and 3 bases, with 14 bases remaining between them. The CDR3 consists of 14 residues.

The gene calls are TRBV12-5 and TRBJ2-5; TRBD2 agrees at 11 bases. Looked up from germline, CDR1 is LGHNT and CDR2 is FRNRAP. Losses at the gene ends were 3 bases for V and 5 bases for J; bases not matched to a gene: 8. The CDR3 is 16 residues long. This CDR3 reads CASGFGTSGPGETQYF. The CDR3 nucleotides are TGTGCTAGTGGTTTTGGGACTAGCGGACCTGGGGAGACCCAGTACTTC.